This T cell receptor beta chain was identified in a study of cytomegalovirus exposure and HLA in healthy donors. Overall study results and limits: Most TCR beta V segments were productive about 90% or about 30% of the time in an earlier analysis. Near-uniform donor sequencing depth was presumed by presence/absence analyses. The number of N-insertions in an Asian-associated ancestry cluster was reportedly below the roughly 670-donor mean in a later analysis. Some TCR beta chains (around 180 of them) were listed as cytomegalovirus-associated.

PCR was performed using 60 Vbeta and 13 Jbeta primers. Using immunoSEQ multiplex PCR, the repertoire was profiled, and TCRdb retains in-frame clones only, with some absent. The sample includes about 48,000 clones. V lost 5 bases to trimming and J lost 5 bases; unmatched junction nucleotides: 9. Germline CDR1 and CDR2: SEHNR and FQNEAQ (reference sequence). The CDR3 is 15 residues long. As to this clone: The antigen is not known.

The chain is built from TRBV7-9 and TRBJ1-1; 9 bases map to TRBD1. The sequencing input was PBMCs. This receptor was obtained from a woman in her 40s in good health and CMV-seronegative. The CDR3 loop is CASSTRTGVGTEAFF. The CDR3 bases are TGTGCCAGCAGCACCCGGACAGGGGTGGGAACTGAAGCTTTCTTT.